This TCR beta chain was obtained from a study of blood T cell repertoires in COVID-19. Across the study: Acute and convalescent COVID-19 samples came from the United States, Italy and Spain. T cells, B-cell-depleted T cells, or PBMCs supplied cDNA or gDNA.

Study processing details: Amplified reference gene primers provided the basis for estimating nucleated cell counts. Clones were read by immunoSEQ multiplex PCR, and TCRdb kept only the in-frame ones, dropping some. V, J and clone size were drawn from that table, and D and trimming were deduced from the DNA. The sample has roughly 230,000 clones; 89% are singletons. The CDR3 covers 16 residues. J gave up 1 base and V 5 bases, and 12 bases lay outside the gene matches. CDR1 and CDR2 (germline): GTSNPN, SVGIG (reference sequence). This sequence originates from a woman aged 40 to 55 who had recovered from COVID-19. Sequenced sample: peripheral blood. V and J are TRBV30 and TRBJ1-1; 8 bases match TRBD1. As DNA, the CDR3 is TGTGCCTGGTCATTAATTACAGGGGGAGGGAACACTGAAGCTTTCTTT. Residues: CAWSLITGGGNTEAFF.